The 30 T cell receptor beta chains listed next were all sequenced from one sample in a study of T cell clones after liver transplantation. Libraries were prepared by immunoSEQ multiplex PCR; TCRdb keeps only in-frame clonotypes and omits some of them. The data contain 70,000 to 80,000 clones, 90% of them singletons. Sequences were derived from CD4+ T cells from blood, sampled before liver transplant. The receptor set was obtained from a human donor who received a liver transplant.

The V gene is TRBV12-5, the J gene TRBJ2-2, with 9 bases that match TRBD2. Unmatched junction bases numbered 5, after V lost 6 bases and J lost 3 bases. In germline, CDR1 is LGHNT, CDR2 FRNRAP. The CDR3 runs to 15 residues. The chain's CDR3 is CASGITSGYTGELFF. The CDR3 nucleotides read TGTGCTAGTGGAATTACTAGCGGGTACACCGGGGAGCTGTTTTTT.

This chain connects TRBV2 to TRBJ2-2; 7 positions match TRBD1. The CDR3 contains 15 residues. Trimming removed 7 bases from V and 4 bases from J; junction bases left unmatched: 9. Germline lookup yields CDR1 SNHLY and CDR2 FYNNEI. The CDR3 loop is CASTKDRTVTGELFF. For the CDR3, the DNA is TGTGCCAGCACCAAGGACAGGACTGTCACCGGGGAGCTGTTTTTT. The full variable domain, rest sourced from reference TRBV2 and TRBJ2-2, is EPEVTQTPSHQVTQMGQEVILRCVPISNHLYFYWYRQILGQKVEFLVSFYNNEISEKSEIFDDQFSVERPDGSNFTLKIRSTKLEDSAMYFCASTKDRTVTGELFFGEGSRLTVL.

This clone was recorded once. The chain employs TRBV27 and TRBJ1-1; the match to TRBD1 covers 10 bases. There are 13 residues in the CDR3. V lost 2 bases to trimming and J lost 8 bases; unmatched junction nucleotides: 2. Germline CDR1 reads MNHEY; CDR2 reads SMNVEV (reference sequence). The CDR3 coding sequence is TGTGCCAGCAGTTTAACGGGACAGGGGGAAGCTTTCTTT. This codes for CASSLTGQGEAFF.

This clone was detected only once. CDR3 protein: CASSIPGAEKLFF. The CDR3 DNA is TGTGCCAGCAGTATCCCAGGGGCGGAAAAACTGTTTTTT. The V gene is TRBV28, the J gene TRBJ1-4; tentatively, D is TRBD1 (6 bases). Germline CDR1 and CDR2: MDHEN and SYDVKM. The length of the CDR3 is 13 residues. The V and J ends lost 5 bases and 8 bases respectively, with 12 bases between them.

The chain is built from TRBV6-1 and TRBJ2-4; D is tentatively TRBD1 or TRBD2 (5 bases each). Germline V gene lookup returns CDR1 MNHNS and CDR2 SASEGT. The CDR3 sequence is 15 residues long. Deletions cut 4 bases from V and 0 bases from J, with 10 bases between. CDR3 sequence: CASSGRDLAKNIQYF. The CDR3 region has the DNA TGTGCCAGCAGTGGCCGGGACCTAGCCAAAAACATTCAGTACTTC.

The chain uses TRBV6-5 and TRBJ2-5; D gene ambiguous. Germline V gene sequence: CDR1 MNHEY, CDR2 SVGAGI. Trimming removed 0 bases at V and 5 bases at J, with 10 bases between. CDR3 length: 14 residues. CDR3: CASSYSNHAETQYF. CDR3 bases: TGTGCCAGCAGTTACTCAAACCATGCGGAGACCCAGTACTTC.

V and J are TRBV11-3 and TRBJ2-2, with 10 bases that match TRBD1. The CDR3 is 16 amino acids. The germline CDR1 and CDR2 sequences are SGHNT and YENEEA. After removal of 2 bases from V and 3 bases from J, the junction contained 3 bases not matched to a gene. CDR3 in amino acids: CASSLSGTGDTGELFF. CDR3 DNA: TGTGCCAGCAGCTTAAGTGGGACAGGGGACACCGGGGAGCTGTTTTTT.

The rearrangement uses TRBV7-9 and TRBJ2-1, with TRBD2 matching 10 bases. V lost 5 bases to trimming and J lost 4 bases; unmatched junction nucleotides: 5. This CDR3 is built from 15 residues. The germline CDR1 and CDR2 sequences are SEHNR and FQNEAQ (reference sequence). CDR3 in amino acids: CASSPSAGGYNEQFF. The CDR3 nucleotides are TGTGCCAGCAGCCCGTCAGCGGGAGGGTACAATGAGCAGTTCTTC.

V is TRBV5-4 and J is TRBJ2-3, with TRBD2 matching over 9 bases. The V gene's germline CDR1 is SGHNT and CDR2 YYREEE (reference sequence). The CDR3 extends over 16 amino acids. V gave up 3 bases and J gave up 6 bases; unmatched junction bases: 11. This CDR3 is CASSSRGSGRPDTQYF. DNA for the CDR3: TGTGCCAGCAGCTCTCGGGGTAGCGGGAGACCGGATACGCAGTATTTT.

The chain links TRBV5-5 to TRBJ1-5, with D perhaps matching TRBD1 (5 bases). The CDR3 loop spans 14 amino acids. CDR1 is SGHKS, CDR2 YYEKEE, per germline (reference sequence). The V gene lost 4 bases and the J gene lost 7 bases, with 15 bases spanning the gap. In DNA, the CDR3 is TGTGCCAGCAGCCGACTCTCCGGGGACCAGCCCCAGCATTTT. Translating it yields CASSRLSGDQPQHF.

The chain links TRBV7-2 to TRBJ1-5; TRBD1 is a possible D gene (5 bases). The CDR3 spans 15 residues. Germline V lookup: CDR1 SGHTA, CDR2 FQGNSA. Trimming stripped 1 base from V and 1 base from J, with 8 bases between. CDR3 region: CASSLGQGSNQPQHF. CDR3 in DNA: TGTGCCAGCAGCTTAGGGCAGGGAAGCAATCAGCCCCAGCATTTT. Looking up the rest from reference TRBV7-2 and TRBJ1-5 gives the full variable domain: GAGVSQSPSNKVTEKGKDVELRCDPISGHTALYWYRQSLGQGLEFLIYFQGNSAPDKSGLPSDRFSAERTGGSVSTLTIQRTQQEDSAVYLCASSLGQGSNQPQHFGDGTRLSIL.

The chain combines TRBV9 with TRBJ2-4, with TRBD2 identical over 7 bases. In germline, CDR1 is SGDLS, CDR2 YYNGEE. J was trimmed by 0 bases and V by 3 bases; bases with no gene match: 3. This CDR3 contains 15 residues. This CDR3 reads CASSDGGRAKNIQYF. CDR3 DNA sequence: TGTGCCAGCAGCGACGGGGGGAGAGCCAAAAACATTCAGTACTTC.

This clone showed up just a few times. The chain has TRBV19 and TRBJ2-3; no clear D gene. CDR1 LNHDA and CDR2 SQIVND come from the germline V gene (reference sequence). Trimming cost V 5 bases and J 2 bases, with 14 bases left between them. This CDR3 has 15 amino acids. The CDR3 reads CASSSIGKFTDTQYF. CDR3 nucleotide sequence: TGTGCCAGTAGTTCGATCGGCAAATTCACAGATACGCAGTATTTT.

The chain links TRBV27 to TRBJ2-3; D gene ambiguous. From germline, CDR1 is MNHEY and CDR2 SMNVEV (reference sequence). The CDR3 is 13 residues long. V was cut by 3 bases and J by 4 bases, with 8 bases left in between. The CDR3 DNA reads TGTGCCAGCAGTTTTAGAAGGGCAGATACGCAGTATTTT. Encoded protein: CASSFRRADTQYF.

The chain recombines TRBV7-9 with TRBJ2-1, with a weak D call TRBD1 (5 bases). The germline gives CDR1 SEHNR, CDR2 FQNEAQ (reference sequence). Trimming removed 5 bases at V and 14 bases at J, with 13 bases between. The CDR3 is 11 amino acids. As DNA, the CDR3 is TGTGCCAGCAGCACAGGTCCAGAGGAGTTCTTC. This codes for CASSTGPEEFF. Combining the CDR3 with reference TRBV7-9 and TRBJ2-1 gives the whole variable domain DTGVSQNPRHKITKRGQNVTFRCDPISEHNRLYWYRQTLGQGPEFLTYFQNEAQLEKSRLLSDRFSAERPKGSFSTLEIQRTEQGDSAMYLCASSTGPEEFFGPGTRLTVL.

This chain connects TRBV6-5 to TRBJ2-7; D uncertain. The V and J ends lost 0 bases and 0 bases respectively, with 3 bases between them. The germline V gene has CDR1 MNHEY and CDR2 SVGAGI. The CDR3 length is 13 residues. In nucleotides, the CDR3 is TGTGCCAGCAGTTACTCGAGCTCCTACGAGCAGTACTTC. Translation gives CASSYSSSYEQYF.

DNA for the CDR3: TGTGCCAGCAGTGTCACGGGAGCCTACGAGCAGTACTTC. It is translated as CASSVTGAYEQYF. The chain has TRBV6-5 and TRBJ2-7, with D perhaps TRBD2 (6 bases). The germline V and J ends were trimmed by 5 bases and 2 bases, with 10 bases remaining between them. Per the germline V gene, CDR1 is MNHEY and CDR2 is SVGAGI. The CDR3 extends over 13 amino acids.

V usage is TRBV11-2 and J usage is TRBJ1-3, with D possibly TRBD1 on 5 matching bases. The CDR3 is made up of 13 amino acids. Germline values: CDR1 SGHAT, CDR2 FQNNGV. V was shortened by 1 base and J by 8 bases, with 9 bases between the two germline ends. The CDR3 region is CASSLGGHYTIYF. For the CDR3, the DNA is TGTGCCAGCAGCTTAGGGGGCCATTACACCATATATTTT.

This clone occurred once. V is TRBV7-2 and J is TRBJ2-5; no clear D. Trimming stripped 1 base from V and 7 bases from J, with 13 bases between. CDR1 and CDR2 from the germline V gene are SGHTA and FQGNSA. The CDR3 extends over 14 amino acids. CDR3 protein: CASSLESIPTTQYF. CDR3 bases: TGTGCCAGCAGCTTAGAATCCATCCCCACGACCCAGTACTTC.

V is TRBV6-6 and J is TRBJ1-1; D not certain. Trimming stripped 2 bases from V and 10 bases from J, with 8 bases between. This CDR3 is 11 amino acids long. The germline V gene encodes CDR1 MNHNY and CDR2 SVGAGI (reference sequence). The CDR3 loop is CASSYVGGAFF. As DNA, the CDR3 is TGTGCCAGCAGTTACGTGGGTGGAGCTTTCTTT.

This clone has only one observation. The rearrangement uses TRBV5-1 and TRBJ1-6, with D possibly being TRBD1 (6 bases). V was pared by 0 bases and J by 7 bases, with 8 bases between. Germline V gives CDR1 SGHRS, CDR2 YFSETQ. The CDR3 runs 14 residues. The CDR3 DNA sequence: TGCGCCAGCAGCTTGGGACAGGAAAATTCACCCCTCCACTTT. Its translation: CASSLGQENSPLHF.

This chain uses TRBV5-4 with TRBJ2-7, with TRBD2 identical over 11 bases. This CDR3 is 15 amino acids long. The J segment lost 4 bases and the V segment lost 3 bases, leaving 6 bases of the junction unmatched. Germline values: CDR1 SGHNT, CDR2 YYREEE (reference sequence). The CDR3 here is CASSWGGTSGYEQYF. The CDR3, as DNA: TGTGCCAGCAGCTGGGGGGGGACTAGCGGATACGAGCAGTACTTC. The complete variable domain, with remaining parts taken from reference TRBV5-4 and TRBJ2-7, reads ETGVTQSPTHLIKTRGQQVTLRCSSQSGHNTVSWYQQALGQGPQFIFQYYREEENGRGNFPPRFSGLQFPNYSSELNVNALELDDSALYLCASSWGGTSGYEQYFGPGTRLTVT.

This clone is a singleton in its sample. V usage is TRBV7-2 and J usage is TRBJ2-2; TRBD2 might be the D (7 bases). Trimming cost V 5 bases and J 5 bases, with 15 bases left between them. Germline V gives CDR1 SGHTA, CDR2 FQGNSA. The CDR3 is made up of 15 amino acids. CDR3 sequence reads: CASSPRGGKTGELFF. The CDR3 DNA is TGTGCCAGCAGCCCAAGGGGGGGAAAAACCGGGGAGCTGTTTTTT.

A few counts support this clone. CDR3 residues: CASSWSIGTANEQFF. The CDR3 DNA reads as TGTGCCAGCAGCTGGAGTATTGGGACGGCTAATGAGCAGTTCTTC. The chain has TRBV5-4 and TRBJ2-1, with D perhaps given as TRBD1 or TRBD2 (5 bases each). CDR3 length equals 15 residues. The germline V and J ends were trimmed by 3 bases and 7 bases, with 17 bases remaining between them. Germline V gene data show CDR1 as SGHNT and CDR2 as YYREEE (reference sequence).

This chain connects TRBV30 to TRBJ2-7; TRBD2 agrees at 12 bases. Trimming removed 3 bases from V and 3 bases from J; junction bases left unmatched: 6. Germline lookup yields CDR1 GTSNPN and CDR2 SVGIG (reference sequence). This CDR3 has 15 residues. CDR3 region: CAWSGVTSGSYEQYF. The CDR3 DNA is TGTGCCTGGAGCGGCGTGACTAGCGGGAGCTACGAGCAGTACTTC. Filled out from reference TRBV30 and TRBJ2-7, the complete variable domain reads SQTIHQWPATLVQPVGSPLSLECTVEGTSNPNLYWYRQAAGRGLQLLFYSVGIGQISSEVPQNLSASRPQDRQFILSSKKLLLSDSGFYLCAWSGVTSGSYEQYFGPGTRLTVT.

V and J are TRBV30 and TRBJ1-1; the D gene is possibly TRBD1 (5 bases). This CDR3 has 13 residues. Germline V CDR1 and CDR2: GTSNPN, SVGIG (reference sequence). With 2 bases removed from V and 2 bases from J, the gap between germline ends came to 9 bases. The DNA of the CDR3 is TGTGCCTGGAGTCGGCAGGGCAACACTGAAGCTTTCTTT. Translated: CAWSRQGNTEAFF. Full variable domain (rest looked up from reference TRBV30 and TRBJ1-1): SQTIHQWPATLVQPVGSPLSLECTVEGTSNPNLYWYRQAAGRGLQLLFYSVGIGQISSEVPQNLSASRPQDRQFILSSKKLLLSDSGFYLCAWSRQGNTEAFFGQGTRLTVV.

The V gene is TRBV5-1, the J gene TRBJ2-1; D remains ambiguous. This CDR3 is 12 amino acids long. From germline, CDR1 is SGHRS and CDR2 YFSETQ. The V end lost 0 bases, the J end lost 10 bases, and 8 bases lay between the germline ends. CDR3 nucleotide sequence: TGCGCCAGCAGCTTGGCTATGGAGGAGCAGTTCTTC. It specifies CASSLAMEEQFF.

The gene calls are TRBV2 and TRBJ1-5, with 7 nucleotides matching TRBD1. V was clipped by 4 bases and J by 7 bases; unmatched bases: 7. The CDR3 totals 14 residues. The V gene's germline CDR1 is SNHLY and CDR2 FYNNEI. CDR3 protein: CASSGLTGYQPQHF. The CDR3 DNA is TGTGCCAGCAGTGGTTTGACAGGGTACCAGCCCCAGCATTTT.

The V and J genes are TRBV7-8 and TRBJ1-4, with 8 bases matching TRBD1. The CDR3 runs to 15 residues. CDR1 and CDR2 from the germline V gene are SGHVS and FQNEAQ. Trimming removed 3 bases from V and 7 bases from J; junction bases left unmatched: 7. CDR3 amino acids: CASSLPQGAGEKLFF. The CDR3 DNA follows: TGTGCCAGCAGCTTGCCTCAGGGGGCGGGTGAAAAACTGTTTTTT.

The rearrangement links TRBV7-7 to TRBJ2-2, with D unresolved. The germline V gene encodes CDR1 SSHAT and CDR2 FNYEAQ (reference sequence). Trimming took off 5 bases at V and 6 bases at J, with 10 bases between the two ends. The CDR3 totals 13 residues. CDR3 in DNA: TGTGCCAGCAGCCAAAAGCACTCCGGGGAGCTGTTTTTT. Its translation is CASSQKHSGELFF.